This T cell receptor (beta chain) was sequenced during a study of TIL therapy for anti-PD-1-resistant metastatic lung cancer (dated by TCRdb to the early 2020s). Context from the whole study: A median age of 54 years (range about 38-80) and a median tumor PD-L1 proportion score of 6% were recorded among enrolled patients. Most of the cohort had lung adenocarcinoma, including a handful of EGFR-mutant tumors and two ALK-rearranged tumors, and half of the patients were either current or former smokers. A median non-synonymous tumor mutation burden of under 1.9 mutations per megabase was determined across the cohort by whole-exome sequencing. T cell receptor beta sequencing of tumor and peripheral blood was used to follow clonotypes across the tumor, the expanded TIL product and serial blood samples.

The research as a whole found: The study protocol defined all tumor marker inferences as exploratory. Clonal turnover during TIL culture was high, and many clones enriched in the product were not detected in the baseline tumor, suggesting clonal contraction instead of faithful expansion. The cohort was highly selected, including more treatment-naive, never-smoker and oncogene-addicted patients than is typical, which limits generalizability. Higher clonality and lower diversity were observed in expanded TIL cultures than in baseline intratumoral T cells (median clonality about 6% vs 30%, p < 0.0001).

TCR beta CDR3 regions were amplified from genomic DNA by bias-controlled multiplex PCR with the immunoSEQ v3 hsTCRB kit. The TCR libraries were sequenced on an Illumina NextSeq 500 to 2 million or so read pairs for survey level or about 5-6.5 million read pairs for deep level. Per the source publication's procedure: V, D and J genes were assigned, non-productive sequences were removed, and clonality was reported by immunoSEQ Analyzer software. Repertoires of infused TIL and blood were compared using productive Simpson clonality and the Morisita overlap index of productive TRB rearrangements. Imported from immuneACCESS, the table was reduced by TCRdb to in-frame sequences with V and J called. These copies leave out some clones; in studies compared against another copy, an unresolved V gene accounts for under half, and the cause of the remainder is not known. The V and J calls and clone size were taken over from that table, and D and trimming were inferred from the DNA. In this sample the table shows 9,500 to 15,000 clones, less than 75% of which occur a single time. Under 8.5% of the sample lies in the top ten.

Interpreted using the paper, the time point label stands for: pre-treatment sample, taken before nivolumab and TIL therapy. The baseline tumor samples, taken from the same resection that was used to grow TIL, were excised metastases, most often pleural nodules or supraclavicular lymph nodes. Before any PD-1/PD-L1 blockade was given, tumors were harvested, nivolumab was then administered, and patients who progressed went on to receive lymphodepletion, an infusion of expanded TIL, and IL-2. A phase I trial run at two centers enrolled adults with stage 4 NSCLC between 2017 and early 2020. Samples were obtained from a single-arm, open-label phase I trial in which tumor-infiltrating lymphocyte therapy with nivolumab was evaluated in advanced non-small cell lung cancer. Portions of each resected tumor were snap-frozen in liquid nitrogen and stored at -80 °C. Tumor regions of interest were selected on H&E sections by laser-capture macrodissection, were pulverized into 15 mg aliquots, and were extracted with Qiagen Allprep kits.

Spanning cysteine to phenylalanine, the CDR3 consists of 12 amino acids. Left in the record is the CDR3 DNA by itself, 36 bases read in frame from the first base. For CDR1 and CDR2, the germline V gene lists WSHSY and SAAADI. V and J lose 6 bases and 0 bases, and a span of 6 bases separates them. A word on this clone: Its recognized antigen is unknown. Base qualities are not recorded, but no much larger clone differs from it by a single base.

Recombination linked TRBV10-2 to TRBJ2-7, with the D gene uncertain. The sequences come from tumor tissue, collected at baseline. The TCR originated in a person aged 25-79 years with non-small cell lung cancer. The CDR3 amino acid sequence is: CASSQHSYEQYF. The sequence in DNA is TGCGCCAGCAGCCAACACTCCTACGAGCAGTACTTC.